The source of this TCR beta chain is a study of blood T cell repertoires in COVID-19. Sequencing was performed with immunoSEQ multiplex PCR; in TCRdb, only in-frame clones are kept and a portion is missing. The repertoire includes roughly 70,000 clones, about 79% of them detected once, and around 3.9% sits in the top ten. Germline V gene lookup returns CDR1 LNHDA and CDR2 SQIVND (reference sequence). J lost 1 base, V lost 5 bases, and 10 bases had no gene match. The CDR3 is 16 residues long. The specimen sequenced was peripheral blood. The chain employs TRBV19 and TRBJ1-1, with 7 bases lining up with TRBD1. This clonotype was obtained from a woman aged 55-70 years with acute or convalescent COVID-19. The CDR3 loop is CASSALQGQPNTEAFF. The CDR3 region has the DNA TGTGCCAGTAGTGCCCTCCAGGGACAGCCGAACACTGAAGCTTTCTTT.